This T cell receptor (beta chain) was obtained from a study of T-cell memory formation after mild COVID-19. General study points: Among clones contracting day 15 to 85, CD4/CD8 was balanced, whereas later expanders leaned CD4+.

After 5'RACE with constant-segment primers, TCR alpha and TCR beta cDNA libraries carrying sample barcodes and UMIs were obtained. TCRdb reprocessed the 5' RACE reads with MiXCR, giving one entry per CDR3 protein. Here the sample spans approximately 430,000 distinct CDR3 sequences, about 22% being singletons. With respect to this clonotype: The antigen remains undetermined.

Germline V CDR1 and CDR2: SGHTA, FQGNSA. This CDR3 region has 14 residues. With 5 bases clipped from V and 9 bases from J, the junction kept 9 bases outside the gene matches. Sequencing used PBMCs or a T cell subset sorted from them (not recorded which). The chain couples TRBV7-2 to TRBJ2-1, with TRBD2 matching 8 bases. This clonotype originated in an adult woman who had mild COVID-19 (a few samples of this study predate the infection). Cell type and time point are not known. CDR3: CASSPGTSGREQFF. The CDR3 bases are TGTGCCAGCAGCCCAGGGACTAGTGGGCGTGAGCAGTTCTTC.